The 30 T cell receptor beta chains below were found in one sample sequenced in a study of blood T cell repertoires in COVID-19. The method was immunoSEQ multiplex PCR; TCRdb's version includes in-frame clones alone and lacks a portion of them. The sample records a few hundred thousand clones, 70% to 90% being singletons. Material: PBMCs or T cells enriched from blood (not recorded which). Receptors were obtained from a middle-aged woman with acute COVID-19.

The chain is built from TRBV30 and TRBJ1-1, with a weak D call TRBD1 (6 bases). CDR1 and CDR2 (germline): GTSNPN, SVGIG (reference sequence). V shed 0 bases and J shed 4 bases, with 9 bases lying between them. This CDR3 is 13 amino acids long. The CDR3 is CAWSVWGLTEAFF. The DNA for the CDR3 is TGTGCCTGGAGTGTTTGGGGGCTCACTGAAGCTTTCTTT.

The rearrangement uses TRBV5-1 and TRBJ1-1; possible D gene TRBD1, 6 bases. Per the germline V gene, CDR1 is SGHRS and CDR2 is YFSETQ. The V and J ends lost 1 base and 1 base respectively, with 11 bases between them. The CDR3 spans 15 residues. The CDR3 DNA reads as TGCGCCAGCAGCTTGACTCCGGGACAGAACACTGAAGCTTTCTTT. Translating it yields CASSLTPGQNTEAFF.

The chain employs TRBV2 and TRBJ1-5; 10 positions agree with TRBD1. The CDR3 consists of 14 residues. In germline, CDR1 is SNHLY, CDR2 FYNNEI. V shed 7 bases, J shed 4 bases, and the junction held 4 bases outside the gene matches. The CDR3 loop is CASKGTGENQPQHF. In DNA, the CDR3 is TGTGCCAGCAAAGGGACAGGGGAAAATCAGCCCCAGCATTTT.

This clone was found once. The V gene is TRBV5-1, the J gene TRBJ2-1; 9 bases match TRBD2. In germline, CDR1 is SGHRS, CDR2 YFSETQ. CDR3 size: 15 residues. V shed 0 bases, J shed 8 bases, and the junction held 6 bases outside the gene matches. The CDR3 spells CASSLAAGGFDEQFF. CDR3 nucleotide sequence: TGCGCCAGCAGCTTGGCGGCGGGAGGGTTTGATGAGCAGTTCTTC.

The V and J genes are TRBV10-1 and TRBJ2-1; 14 nucleotides line up with TRBD2. The CDR3 totals 17 residues. The trim removed 5 bases at V and 4 bases at J, leaving 7 bases unmatched. Germline assignment: CDR1 WNHNN and CDR2 SYGVQD (reference sequence). The CDR3 sequence is CASSTGLAGEGYNEQFF. The CDR3 coding sequence is TGCGCCAGCAGTACGGGACTAGCGGGAGAAGGGTACAATGAGCAGTTCTTC.

The chain combines TRBV19 with TRBJ1-1, with TRBD1 matching over 7 bases. Unmatched junction bases numbered 10, after V lost 8 bases and J lost 1 base. Germline CDR1 reads LNHDA; CDR2 reads SQIVND (reference sequence). CDR3 length equals 15 residues. The CDR3 region is CASVAAGQTNTEAFF. Written as DNA, the CDR3 is TGTGCCAGTGTCGCCGCGGGACAGACGAACACTGAAGCTTTCTTT.

This clone was found once. The chain is built from TRBV30 and TRBJ1-2; tentatively, D is TRBD1 (5 bases). CDR1 and CDR2 (germline): GTSNPN, SVGIG (reference sequence). This CDR3 region has 12 residues. V was cut by 0 bases and J by 8 bases, with 10 bases left in between. The CDR3 loop reads CAWSVFQGGYTF. The CDR3, as DNA: TGTGCCTGGAGTGTATTTCAGGGCGGCTACACCTTC.

This rearrangement joins TRBV3-1 (or the pseudogene TRBV3-2) to TRBJ1-4; D possibly corresponds to TRBD1 (5 bases). Looked up from germline, CDR1 is LGHDT and CDR2 is YNNKEL (reference sequence). There are 15 residues in the CDR3. V was trimmed by 0 bases and J by 11 bases, leaving 16 bases between them. CDR3 sequence (DNA): TGTGCCAGCAGCCAAGAAGGGGAAGTTATTGGGAAACTGTTTTTT. It translates to CASSQEGEVIGKLFF.

The rearrangement uses TRBV3-1 (or the pseudogene TRBV3-2) and TRBJ1-2, with a tentative D call TRBD1 (6 bases). CDR3 length equals 13 residues. In germline, CDR1 is LGHDT, CDR2 YNNKEL (reference sequence). The V gene lost 3 bases and the J gene lost 3 bases, with 8 bases spanning the gap. This chain's CDR3 is CASSQGAHYGYTF. The CDR3 DNA follows: TGTGCCAGCAGCCAGGGGGCACACTATGGCTACACCTTC.

V is TRBV7-9 and J is TRBJ1-1; TRBD1 aligns across 7 bases. This CDR3 is built from 15 residues. Germline CDR1 is SEHNR and CDR2 is FQNEAQ (reference sequence). The V segment lost 4 bases and the J segment 6 bases; nucleotides outside the gene matches: 11. CDR3 DNA sequence: TGTGCCAGCAGCTCCGCGAGGAACAGGGGATCTGAAGCTTTCTTT. Protein: CASSSARNRGSEAFF.

V usage is TRBV9 and J usage is TRBJ2-1; D is ambiguous. The germline V gene has CDR1 SGDLS and CDR2 YYNGEE. This CDR3 is built from 15 residues. Trimming left V 0 bases short and J 8 bases short, with 15 bases between. CDR3 in amino acids: CASSVAGPGWDEQFF. The DNA of the CDR3 is TGTGCCAGCAGCGTAGCTGGGCCTGGTTGGGATGAGCAGTTCTTC.

The chain combines TRBV2 with TRBJ1-2, with 12 bases aligning to TRBD1. Germline CDR1 and CDR2: SNHLY and FYNNEI. Unmatched junction bases numbered 9, after V lost 6 bases and J lost 7 bases. This CDR3 comprises 15 residues. This CDR3 is CASSGLGQGASGYTF. CDR3 nucleotide sequence: TGTGCCAGCAGCGGACTGGGACAGGGGGCAAGTGGCTACACCTTC.

The chain carries TRBV21-1 and TRBJ1-3; the table's D call of TRBD1 was not tested on the DNA. TRBV21-1 is a pseudogene. CDR3 size: 17 residues. CDR3 protein: CASSKDVRRFSGNTIYF. The CDR3 nucleotides are TGTGCCAGCAGCAAAGATGTCAGAAGATTCTCTGGAAACACCATATATTTT.

J is TRBJ2-1 and V is TRBV10-3; no clear D. Per germline, CDR1 ENHRY and CDR2 SYGVKD. This CDR3 has 15 amino acids. The V end lost 0 bases, the J end lost 6 bases, and 12 bases lay between the germline ends. CDR3 protein: CAISESAGTINEQFF. The CDR3 DNA reads TGTGCCATCAGTGAGTCGGCAGGTACAATCAATGAGCAGTTCTTC.

The gene calls are TRBV25-1 and TRBJ1-2; possibly TRBD1 for D (5 bases). Germline V gives CDR1 MGHDK, CDR2 SYGVNS. The CDR3 extends over 15 amino acids. Trimming stripped 5 bases from V and 3 bases from J, with 16 bases between. The chain's CDR3 is CASSPSGGRDYGYTF. The CDR3 DNA reads as TGTGCCAGCAGTCCCTCGGGGGGGAGGGACTATGGCTACACCTTC.

This chain links TRBV19 with TRBJ1-3; D call uncertain. The CDR3 loop spans 16 amino acids. Per germline, CDR1 LNHDA and CDR2 SQIVND (reference sequence). V was pared by 5 bases and J by 4 bases, with 18 bases between. The DNA of the CDR3 is TGTGCCAGTAGTCCAATCTCACGGACGGGAGGAAACACCATATATTTT. As protein: CASSPISRTGGNTIYF.

The CDR3 here is CASSPGTTLGYGYTF. The CDR3 DNA reads TGTGCCAGCTCACCAGGGACAACCCTGGGCTATGGCTACACCTTC. The chain uses TRBV18 and TRBJ1-2, with D possibly matching TRBD1 (6 bases). Germline V CDR1 and CDR2: KGHSH, LQKENI. The V gene lost 2 bases and the J gene lost 4 bases, with 14 bases spanning the gap. This CDR3 comprises 15 residues.

The rearrangement joins TRBV24-1 to TRBJ2-7; 9 bases are shared with TRBD2. The CDR3 consists of 15 residues. Looked up from germline, CDR1 is KGHDR and CDR2 is SFDVKD. Losses at the gene ends were 9 bases for V and 2 bases for J; bases not matched to a gene: 10. This chain's CDR3 is CATSQTSGITYEQYF. The CDR3 DNA reads TGTGCCACCTCGCAGACTAGCGGAATCACCTACGAGCAGTACTTC.

The J gene is TRBJ1-1, the V gene TRBV5-4; 11 nucleotides match TRBD1. Germline V CDR1 and CDR2: SGHNT, YYREEE (reference sequence). The CDR3 is 13 residues long. V trimming: 0 bases; J trimming: 10 bases; junction bases outside the gene matches: 2. The CDR3 bases are TGTGCCAGCAGCTTGGGGGGACAGGGGGGAGCTTTCTTT. It codes for CASSLGGQGGAFF.

The genes are TRBV10-2 and TRBJ2-2; 10 bases are shared with TRBD1. The CDR3 length is 16 residues. CDR1 and CDR2 (germline): WSHSY, SAAADI. With 6 bases clipped from V and 6 bases from J, the junction kept 10 bases outside the gene matches. CDR3 sequence (DNA): TGCGCCAGCAGCGCCCTCGGGACAGGGGCGGCCGGGGAGCTGTTTTTT. It translates to CASSALGTGAAGELFF.

The V and J genes are TRBV3-1 (or the pseudogene TRBV3-2) and TRBJ2-4; 7 nucleotides line up with TRBD2. V lost 1 base and J lost 6; bases outside the gene matches: 6. This CDR3 has 15 residues. Germline V lookup: CDR1 LGHDT, CDR2 YNNKEL (reference sequence). CDR3 DNA sequence: TGTGCCAGCAGCCAAGGGGTAGCGGGTAGAAACATTCAGTACTTC. Its translation is CASSQGVAGRNIQYF.

DNA of the CDR3: TGTGCCAGCAGCCAAGGGACTAGCGGGAACCAAGAGACCCAGTACTTC. This gives the protein CASSQGTSGNQETQYF. The chain has TRBV2 and TRBJ2-5; 13 bases fit TRBD2. V trimming: 6 bases; J trimming: 0 bases; junction bases outside the gene matches: 4. The germline V gene encodes CDR1 SNHLY and CDR2 FYNNEI. This CDR3 spans 16 amino acids.

V usage is TRBV5-4 and J usage is TRBJ2-7, with unresolved D. Germline CDR1 SGHNT, CDR2 YYREEE (reference sequence). Trimming removed 2 bases at V and 0 bases at J, with 6 bases between. The CDR3 consists of 13 residues. The CDR3 sequence is CASSLDFSYEQYF. CDR3 nucleotide sequence: TGTGCCAGCAGCTTAGACTTCTCCTACGAGCAGTACTTC.

J is TRBJ2-3 and V is TRBV5-1; 10 bases match TRBD1. This CDR3 has 15 residues. Trimming removed 3 bases from V and 6 bases from J; junction bases left unmatched: 7. The V gene's germline CDR1 is SGHRS and CDR2 YFSETQ. CDR3 in DNA: TGCGCCAGCAGCTGGGGGACAGGGGATATGGATACGCAGTATTTT. Protein sequence: CASSWGTGDMDTQYF.

This clone was detected only once. The V and J genes are TRBV5-3 and TRBJ1-3; the match to TRBD1 covers 7 bases. TRBV5-3 is assigned to the ORF class and has an uncertain function. The CDR3 extends over 16 amino acids. The ends lost 4 bases at V and 1 base at J; junction bases unmatched: 8. CDR3 DNA: TGTGCCAGAAGCCCGGGACAGACCGTTTCTGGAAACACCATATATTTT. It is translated as CARSPGQTVSGNTIYF.

The chain couples TRBV7-8 to TRBJ1-2; D is uncertain. Trimming stripped 0 bases from V and 0 bases from J, with 5 bases between. CDR1 is SGHVS and CDR2 is FQNEAQ in the germline V gene. The CDR3 sequence is 14 residues long. The CDR3: CASSLAGANYGYTF. The CDR3 bases are TGTGCCAGCAGCTTAGCCGGGGCTAACTATGGCTACACCTTC.

This clone was detected once. This chain joins TRBV7-9 and TRBJ1-1, with D unclear. Germline V CDR1 and CDR2: SEHNR, FQNEAQ (reference sequence). V lost 1 base and J 0 bases, leaving 6 bases between the germline ends. The CDR3 spans 14 residues. The CDR3 loop reads CASSLELLNTEAFF. The CDR3 DNA reads TGTGCCAGCAGCTTAGAACTCCTGAACACTGAAGCTTTCTTT.

The chain combines TRBV9 with TRBJ1-1; D is unclear. Germline V gives CDR1 SGDLS, CDR2 YYNGEE. V lost 0 bases to trimming and J lost 2 bases, with 14 bases between them. There are 16 residues in the CDR3. For the CDR3, the DNA is TGTGCCAGCAGCGTAGTTGGAGCCGGCCCCAACACTGAAGCTTTCTTT. Translated: CASSVVGAGPNTEAFF.

The V gene is TRBV19, the J gene TRBJ1-2, with D perhaps matching TRBD1 (6 bases). This CDR3 region has 16 residues. CDR1 is LNHDA and CDR2 is SQIVND in the germline V gene (reference sequence). V lost 2 bases, J lost 4 bases, and 17 bases lay in between. For the CDR3, the DNA is TGTGCCAGTAGTATAAGATCAGGGGCCGATACCTATGGCTACACCTTC. Translating it yields CASSIRSGADTYGYTF. The variable domain in full, completed from reference TRBV19 and TRBJ1-2, reads DGGITQSPKYLFRKEGQNVTLSCEQNLNHDAMYWYRQDPGQGLRLIYYSQIVNDFQKGDIAEGYSVSREKKESFPLTVTSAQKNPTAFYLCASSIRSGADTYGYTFGSGTRLTVV.

J is TRBJ2-3 and V is TRBV9; TRBD1 matches 7 bases. This CDR3 region has 15 residues. In germline, CDR1 is SGDLS, CDR2 YYNGEE. J gave up 4 bases and V 0 bases, and 5 bases lay outside the gene matches. This CDR3 is CASSVDRGRADTQYF. In nucleotides, the CDR3 is TGTGCCAGCAGCGTAGACAGGGGCAGGGCAGATACGCAGTATTTT.